Shown below are 15 T cell receptor beta chains from a single sample sequenced in a study of blood T cell repertoires in COVID-19. Method: immunoSEQ multiplex PCR; TCRdb's copy keeps in-frame clones and lacks some. The data contain 230,000 or so clones, approximately 85% of them singletons. What was sequenced was PBMCs or T cells enriched from blood (not recorded which). The origin of the receptors is a woman in her fifties or sixties who had been exposed to COVID-19.

This sequence joins TRBV2 and TRBJ2-3; the D is unclear. CDR1 is SNHLY, CDR2 FYNNEI, per germline. The CDR3 is 13 residues long. V was shortened by 8 bases and J by 3 bases, with 12 bases between the two germline ends. CDR3 bases: TGTGCCAGCGGGGAAGGGCCGACAGATACGCAGTATTTT. Translated, it gives CASGEGPTDTQYF.

This sequence joins TRBV6-2 or TRBV6-3 and TRBJ1-5; no clear D. The CDR3 covers 13 residues. Per the germline V gene, CDR1 is MNHEY and CDR2 is SVGEGT. Trimming removed 4 bases at V and 7 bases at J, with 11 bases between. CDR3 protein: CASSFSVRQPQHF. The CDR3 bases are TGTGCCAGCAGTTTCTCCGTCCGGCAGCCCCAGCATTTT.

The genes are TRBV6-1 and TRBJ1-1; D not resolved. There are 14 residues in the CDR3. Per the germline V gene, CDR1 is MNHNS and CDR2 is SASEGT. Trimming took off 3 bases at V and 8 bases at J, with 16 bases between the two ends. CDR3 residues: CASSDTLWAVEAFF. The DNA for the CDR3 is TGTGCCAGCAGTGATACCCTTTGGGCCGTCGAAGCTTTCTTT.

The gene calls are TRBV5-1 and TRBJ2-3; TRBD2 is a possible D gene (6 bases). Trimming left V 4 bases short and J 4 bases short, with 13 bases between. CDR1 and CDR2 from the germline V gene are SGHRS and YFSETQ. This CDR3 contains 14 residues. The CDR3 bases are TGCGCCAGCAGCCGCTCCGCGGGGCCAGATACGCAGTATTTT. This translates into CASSRSAGPDTQYF.

The chain carries TRBV19 and TRBJ1-1; D is perhaps TRBD1 (6 bases). Germline loops: CDR1 LNHDA, CDR2 SQIVND (reference sequence). V dropped 5 bases and J dropped 5 bases, with 18 bases sitting between them. This CDR3 spans 15 amino acids. The CDR3 here is CASSAGDRGRTEAFF. The DNA for the CDR3 is TGTGCCAGTAGTGCAGGGGATAGGGGAAGGACTGAAGCTTTCTTT.

The chain links TRBV5-1 to TRBJ2-7, with 7 bases identical to TRBD1. V lost 4 bases, J lost 2 bases, and 6 bases stayed unmatched. The V gene's germline CDR1 is SGHRS and CDR2 YFSETQ. The length of the CDR3 is 14 residues. This CDR3 is CASSTGQVTYEQYF. The CDR3 nucleotides are TGCGCCAGCAGCACCGGACAGGTTACCTACGAGCAGTACTTC.

This rearrangement joins TRBV5-1 to TRBJ1-2, with 7 bases identical to TRBD1. CDR1 SGHRS and CDR2 YFSETQ come from the germline V gene. CDR3 length: 14 residues. J was trimmed by 6 bases and V by 2 bases; bases with no gene match: 7. The CDR3 sequence: CASSFGGGRDGYTF. As DNA, the CDR3 is TGCGCCAGCAGCTTCGGAGGGGGCAGGGATGGCTACACCTTC.

As for this clone: A read error may produce the germline difference seen at one junction end. The rearrangement uses TRBV7-9 and TRBJ1-1, with unresolved D. This CDR3 comprises 14 residues. The germline gives CDR1 SEHNR, CDR2 FQNEAQ (reference sequence). The CDR3, as DNA: TGTGCCAGCAGCTTCCGCGACCGGGAGACTGGAGCTTTCTTT. Translation gives CASSFRDRETGAFF.

The genes are TRBV29-1 and TRBJ1-2; a weak D match, TRBD1 (5 bases). The CDR3 runs to 11 residues. Germline values: CDR1 SQVTM, CDR2 ANQGSEA. V shed 4 bases and J shed 12 bases, with 15 bases lying between them. CDR3 sequence (DNA): TGCAGCGTTGGACTTTCTCAGGACAACACCTTC. This encodes CSVGLSQDNTF. Filled out from reference TRBV29-1 and TRBJ1-2, the complete variable domain reads SAVISQKPSRDICQRGTSLTIQCQVDSQVTMMFWYRQQPGQSLTLIATANQGSEATYESGFVIDKFPISRPNLTFSTLTVSNMSPEDSSIYLCSVGLSQDNTFGSGTRLTVV.

This clone showed up just once. This chain uses TRBV6-5 with TRBJ2-7; D may be TRBD1 (5 bases). The CDR3 extends over 13 amino acids. CDR1 is MNHEY, CDR2 SVGAGI, per germline. V was clipped by 4 bases and J by 1 base, with 8 bases between them. This CDR3 is CASSSGKSYEQYF. CDR3 nucleotides: TGTGCCAGCAGTTCAGGGAAATCCTACGAGCAGTACTTC.

The chain combines TRBV19 with TRBJ2-1, with TRBD1 matching over 7 bases. The CDR3 covers 15 residues. Losses at the gene ends were 1 base for V and 10 bases for J; bases not matched to a gene: 10. Germline V gene lookup returns CDR1 LNHDA and CDR2 SQIVND (reference sequence). This chain's CDR3 is CASSIVVQGSGEQFF. The CDR3 DNA is TGTGCCAGTAGTATAGTGGTACAGGGGTCGGGGGAGCAGTTCTTC.

This clone was seen just once. The chain joins TRBV10-1 to TRBJ1-1, with D tentatively TRBD1 (5 bases). This CDR3 is built from 13 residues. V lost 3 bases and J 6 bases, leaving 11 bases between the germline ends. CDR1 and CDR2 from the germline V gene are WNHNN and SYGVQD (reference sequence). CDR3 coding DNA: TGCGCCAGCAGTGAAGTTGGAGGGGCTGAAGCTTTCTTT. This codes for CASSEVGGAEAFF.

This clone was seen once. The gene calls are TRBV5-1 and TRBJ2-7, with 10 bases that match TRBD2. CDR1 and CDR2 (germline): SGHRS, YFSETQ. The CDR3 totals 16 residues. Germline trimming cut 7 bases from V and 3 bases from J; bases unmatched to any gene: 13. Here the CDR3 DNA reads TGCGCCAGCGGGCCCCGACTAGCGGGTGGAATCTACGAGCAGTACTTC. Protein: CASGPRLAGGIYEQYF.

A single count supports this clone. This chain links TRBV30 with TRBJ2-1; D remains ambiguous. Trimming stripped 2 bases from V and 6 bases from J, with 17 bases between. The CDR3 consists of 15 residues. The germline CDR1 and CDR2 sequences are GTSNPN and SVGIG (reference sequence). DNA for the CDR3: TGTGCCTGGAGTCGACTCCAGCAAACCCCCAATGAGCAGTTCTTC. It codes for CAWSRLQQTPNEQFF.

Comments on this clone: At one end, the junction sequence differs from germline, possibly due to a read error. J is TRBJ1-1 and V is TRBV10-2, with TRBD1 matching 8 bases. Germline V CDR1 and CDR2: WSHSY, SAAADI. This CDR3 is built from 14 residues. The CDR3 DNA is TGCACCAGCAGTGTTCAGGGGGCGAACACTGAAGCTTTCTTT. This gives the protein CTSSVQGANTEAFF.